This entry lists 14 T cell receptor beta chains sequenced from one sample in a study of T-cell reconstitution after alpha-beta-depleted transplantation in children. Unique molecular identifiers were incorporated during preparation of the TCRbeta library. TCRdb used MiXCR to reprocess the PCR reads, holding one entry per CDR3 protein. The data hold about 410,000 distinct CDR3 sequences, with approximately 20% observed a single time. Sequenced material: PBMCs from the stem cell graft donor, taken from the stem cell graft. These receptors originate from a human donor who donated a stem cell graft to a child with acute myeloid leukemia.

This clonotype was seen only a few times. The chain is built from TRBV4-2 and TRBJ2-7, with unresolved D. The CDR3 totals 11 residues. The germline gives CDR1 LGHNA, CDR2 YNFKEQ. CDR3 in amino acids: CAPPCSYEQYF. The CDR3 nucleotides are TGTGCACCTCCGTGCTCCTACGAGCAGTACTTC.

The chain combines TRBV7-8 with TRBJ2-5, with TRBD2 matching 7 bases. The CDR3 extends over 10 amino acids. Germline CDR1 is SGHVS and CDR2 is FQNEAQ. CDR3 residues: CGKRGETQYF. CDR3 nucleotide sequence: TGTGGGAAGCGGGGCGAGACCCAGTACTTC.

This clonotype turned up a few times. The gene calls are TRBV7-2 and TRBJ1-2; D gene ambiguous. V shed 5 bases and J shed 4 bases, with 14 bases lying between them. This CDR3 is 14 amino acids long. Germline CDR1 SGHTA, CDR2 FQGNSA. The CDR3 loop is CASSPISTSYGYTF. DNA for the CDR3: TGTGCCAGCAGCCCTATATCGACCTCCTATGGCTACACCTTC.

This clonotype has just a few counts. The chain carries TRBV5-1 and TRBJ2-7; no definite D call. This CDR3 spans 13 amino acids. Trimming left V 0 bases short and J 6 bases short, with 10 bases between. Germline V gene data show CDR1 as SGHRS and CDR2 as YFSETQ. CDR3 sequence: CASSLASSGEQYF. The DNA of the CDR3 is TGCGCCAGCAGCTTGGCCTCCTCCGGCGAGCAGTACTTC. The full variable domain, rest sourced from reference TRBV5-1 and TRBJ2-7, is KAGVTQTPRYLIKTRGQQVTLSCSPISGHRSVSWYQQTPGQGLQFLFEYFSETQRNKGNFPGRFSGRQFSNSRSEMNVSTLELGDSALYLCASSLASSGEQYFGPGTRLTVT.

The chain couples TRBV11-2 to TRBJ2-1, with D perhaps TRBD2 (5 bases). Per the germline V gene, CDR1 is SGHAT and CDR2 is FQNNGV. Trimming took off 5 bases at V and 7 bases at J, with 15 bases between the two ends. The CDR3 is 14 amino acids. This CDR3 reads CASSLLSSGNEQFF. The CDR3 DNA sequence: TGTGCCAGCAGCCTACTAAGTTCGGGGAATGAGCAGTTCTTC.

V usage is TRBV15 and J usage is TRBJ2-5, with 11 positions matching TRBD2. The CDR3 is 18 amino acids. Losses at the gene ends were 7 bases for V and 2 bases for J; bases not matched to a gene: 15. Germline-derived CDR1 and CDR2 are LNHNV and YYDKDF (reference sequence). The CDR3: CATTPTNWTSGWQETQYF. The CDR3, as DNA: TGTGCCACCACCCCGACTAACTGGACTAGCGGGTGGCAAGAGACCCAGTACTTC.

The CDR3 nucleotides are TGTGCCAGCAGCCCAGACAGGGTAATTGCTGAAGCTTTCTTT. This translates into CASSPDRVIAEAFF. This rearrangement joins TRBV28 to TRBJ1-1; 7 nucleotides line up with TRBD1. The CDR3 totals 14 residues. Germline CDR1 reads MDHEN; CDR2 reads SYDVKM. The V and J ends lost 6 bases and 6 bases, in that order; junction bases with no gene match: 10.

This clonotype was observed a few times. This chain links TRBV5-6 with TRBJ2-1; 7 bases map to TRBD2. The V and J ends lost 4 bases and 6 bases, in that order; junction bases with no gene match: 10. Germline V lookup: CDR1 SGHDT, CDR2 YYEEEE. This CDR3 has 15 residues. For the CDR3, the DNA is TGTGCCAGCAGCCGAGCGGGATTCGGCCCCAATGAGCAGTTCTTC. Residues: CASSRAGFGPNEQFF. Looking up the rest from reference TRBV5-6 and TRBJ2-1 gives the full variable domain: DAGVTQSPTHLIKTRGQQVTLRCSPKSGHDTVSWYQQALGQGPQFIFQYYEEEERQRGNFPDRFSGHQFPNYSSELNVNALLLGDSALYLCASSRAGFGPNEQFFGPGTRLTVL.

This clonotype occurred a few times. The chain carries TRBV11-1 and TRBJ1-4, with TRBD1 as a possible D gene (5 bases). Germline CDR1 and CDR2: SGHAT and FQDESV (reference sequence). This CDR3 is built from 20 residues. V was pared by 2 bases and J by 5 bases, with 27 bases between. The CDR3 here is CASSLFGMRQSGRSNEKLFF. CDR3 in DNA: TGTGCCAGCAGCTTATTCGGGATGAGACAGTCGGGCAGGTCGAATGAAAAACTGTTTTTT.

This chain joins TRBV5-1 and TRBJ2-7; D is uncertain. Germline V gene data show CDR1 as SGHRS and CDR2 as YFSETQ. The CDR3 is made up of 15 amino acids. Trimming took off 1 base at V and 0 bases at J, with 11 bases between the two ends. CDR3 loop: CASSLIRDGSYEQYF. The CDR3 DNA is TGCGCCAGCAGCTTGATACGTGACGGCTCCTACGAGCAGTACTTC.

The DNA of the CDR3 is TGCAGTGCTGTCGACATATCTAGCACAGATACGCAGTATTTT. Its translation: CSAVDISSTDTQYF. The rearrangement joins TRBV20-1 to TRBJ2-3; D unclear. Deletions cut 5 bases from V and 0 bases from J, with 12 bases between. The CDR3 is 14 residues long. Looked up from germline, CDR1 is DFQATT and CDR2 is SNEGSKA (reference sequence).

This clonotype came up a few times. This rearrangement joins TRBV20-1 to TRBJ2-2; D gene ambiguous. Trimming stripped 7 bases from V and 1 base from J, with 7 bases between. The CDR3 sequence is 12 residues long. Germline V gene lookup returns CDR1 DFQATT and CDR2 SNEGSKA (reference sequence). The CDR3 bases are TGCAGTGGAGAGATGAACACCGGGGAGCTGTTTTTT. Encoded protein: CSGEMNTGELFF.

The chain uses TRBV6-1 and TRBJ2-2; 11 nucleotides match TRBD2. This CDR3 region has 17 residues. With V trimmed by 7 bases and J by 5 bases, 12 bases remained unmatched. CDR1 is MNHNS and CDR2 is SASEGT in the germline V gene. The CDR3 nucleotides are TGTGCCAGCAACCCCCCTGTTCCTAGCGGGAGGACCGGGGAGCTGTTTTTT. Its protein product is CASNPPVPSGRTGELFF.

The V call is TRBV7-6, the J call TRBJ2-2; D remains unclear. Germline V gives CDR1 SGHVS, CDR2 FNYEAQ. The CDR3 has 15 amino acids. V shed 5 bases and J shed 0 bases, with 10 bases lying between them. CDR3 protein: CASSPLSANTGELFF. DNA of the CDR3: TGTGCCAGCAGCCCCCTTTCGGCGAACACCGGGGAGCTGTTTTTT. Supplemented by reference TRBV7-6 and TRBJ2-2, the full variable domain reads GAGVSQSPRYKVTKRGQDVALRCDPISGHVSLYWYRQALGQGPEFLTYFNYEAQQDKSGLPNDRFSAERPEGSISTLTIQRTEQRDSAMYRCASSPLSANTGELFFGEGSRLTVL.